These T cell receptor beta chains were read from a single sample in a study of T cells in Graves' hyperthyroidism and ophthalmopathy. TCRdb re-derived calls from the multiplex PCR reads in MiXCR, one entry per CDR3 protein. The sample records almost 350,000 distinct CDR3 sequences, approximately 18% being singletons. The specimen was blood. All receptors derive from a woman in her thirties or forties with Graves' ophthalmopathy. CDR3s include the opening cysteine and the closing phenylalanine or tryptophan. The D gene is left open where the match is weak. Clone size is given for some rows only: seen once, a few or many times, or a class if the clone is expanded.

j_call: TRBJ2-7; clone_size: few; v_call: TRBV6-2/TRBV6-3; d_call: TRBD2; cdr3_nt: TGTGCCAGCAGTTCAGGGACTAACAACGAGCAGTACTTC; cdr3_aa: CASSSGTNNEQYF
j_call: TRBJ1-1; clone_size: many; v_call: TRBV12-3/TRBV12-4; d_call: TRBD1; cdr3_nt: TGTGCCAGCAGCGTCGGGGACAGGGGGAACACTGAAGCTTTCTTT; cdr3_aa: CASSVGDRGNTEAFF
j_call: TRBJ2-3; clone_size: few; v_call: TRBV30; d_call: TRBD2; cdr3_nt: TGTGCCTGGAGTGTATCCCCCCTAGCGGGATCCACAGATACGCAGTATTTT; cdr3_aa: CAWSVSPLAGSTDTQYF
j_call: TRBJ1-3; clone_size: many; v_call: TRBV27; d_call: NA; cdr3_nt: TGTGCCAGCAGTTTATCGTTTCTCGGAACAGGGAGGGGAAACACCATATATTTT; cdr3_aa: CASSLSFLGTGRGNTIYF
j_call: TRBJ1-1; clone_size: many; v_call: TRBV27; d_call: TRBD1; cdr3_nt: TGTGCCAGCTCCGGGGACAGGGTTGGTTGGACTGAAGCTTTCTTT; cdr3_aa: CASSGDRVGWTEAFF
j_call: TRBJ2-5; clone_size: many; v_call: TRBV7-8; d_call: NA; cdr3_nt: TGTGCCAGCGCCCCCTCCGGGGAGACCCAGTACTTC; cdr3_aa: CASAPSGETQYF
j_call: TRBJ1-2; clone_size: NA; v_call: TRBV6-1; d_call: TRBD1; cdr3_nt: TGTGCCATCAACAGGGGCTATGGCTACATCTTC; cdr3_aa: CAINRGYGYIF
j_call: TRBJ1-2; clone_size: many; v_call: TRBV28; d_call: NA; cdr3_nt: TGTGCCAGCGCGGGGAGCTATGGCTACACCTTC; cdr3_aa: CASAGSYGYTF
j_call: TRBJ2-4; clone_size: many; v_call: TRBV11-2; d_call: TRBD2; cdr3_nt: TGTGCCAGCAGCTTACCCCGGGGGGGGAAGGGCAAAAACATTCAGTACTTC; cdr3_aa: CASSLPRGGKGKNIQYF
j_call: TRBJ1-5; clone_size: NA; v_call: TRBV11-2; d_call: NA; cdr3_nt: TGTGCCAGCAGCTTAGAGGTTGGGGGAATTAGCAATCAGCCCCAGCATTTT; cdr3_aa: CASSLEVGGISNQPQHF
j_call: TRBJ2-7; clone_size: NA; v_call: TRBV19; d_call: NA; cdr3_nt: TGTGCCAGTAGTCCCAACCCCACAAGGAAAAGCTCCTACGAGCAGTACTTC; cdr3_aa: CASSPNPTRKSSYEQYF
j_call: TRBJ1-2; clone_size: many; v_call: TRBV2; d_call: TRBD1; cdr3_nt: TGTGCCAGCAGTGTCGTCCCGGGACAGGGCCTCTATAGCTACACCTTC; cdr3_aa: CASSVVPGQGLYSYTF
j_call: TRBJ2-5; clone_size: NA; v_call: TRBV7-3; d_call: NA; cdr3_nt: TGTGCCAGCAGCCACGGCCAGGGGGAGACCCAGTACTTC; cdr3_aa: CASSHGQGETQYF
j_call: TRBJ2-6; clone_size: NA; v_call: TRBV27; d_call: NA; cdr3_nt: TGTGCCAGCAGTTTATCGAGGCAGGGGTTATCTGGGGCCAACGTCCTGACTTTC; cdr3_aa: CASSLSRQGLSGANVLTF
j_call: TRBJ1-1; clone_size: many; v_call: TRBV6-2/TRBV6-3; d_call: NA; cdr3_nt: TGTGCCAGCAGTTACGCTAGGGCCTTGAACACTGAAGCTTTCTTT; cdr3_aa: CASSYARALNTEAFF
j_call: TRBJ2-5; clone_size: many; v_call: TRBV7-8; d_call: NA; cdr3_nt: TGTGCCAGCAGCTTCGAAGGGGAAGAGACCCAGTACTTC; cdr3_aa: CASSFEGEETQYF
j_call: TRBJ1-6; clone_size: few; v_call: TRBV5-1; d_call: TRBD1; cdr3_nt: TGCGCCAGCAGCTCGCAGGGGGATAATTCACCCCTCCACTTT; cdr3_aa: CASSSQGDNSPLHF
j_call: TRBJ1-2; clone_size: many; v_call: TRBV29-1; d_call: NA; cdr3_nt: TGCAGCGTAAGCACCATGATGGGACGGCGGGAGTGGGGCTACACCTTC; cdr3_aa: CSVSTMMGRREWGYTF
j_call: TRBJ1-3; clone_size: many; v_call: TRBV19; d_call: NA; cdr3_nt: TGTGCCAGTACTACACTCCGGACAGCAGATACTGGAAACACCATATATTTT; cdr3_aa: CASTTLRTADTGNTIYF
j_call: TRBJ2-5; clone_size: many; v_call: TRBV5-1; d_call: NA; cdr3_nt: TGCGCCAGCAGTACTTTGACAGGCCCCCAAGAGACCCAGTACTTC; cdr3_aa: CASSTLTGPQETQYF
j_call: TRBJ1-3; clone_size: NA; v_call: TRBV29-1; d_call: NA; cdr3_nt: TGCAGCGTTAGCGGGGAACTGGACAGAGGCTCTGGAAACACCATATATTTT; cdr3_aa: CSVSGELDRGSGNTIYF
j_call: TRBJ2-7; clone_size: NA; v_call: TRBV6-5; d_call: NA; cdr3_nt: TGTGCCAGCAGTTACCGTCTGGCCTACGAGCAGTACTTC; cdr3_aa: CASSYRLAYEQYF
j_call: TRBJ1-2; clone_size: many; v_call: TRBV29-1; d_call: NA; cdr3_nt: TGCAGCGTTGAAGCTGCGAACTATGGCTACACCTTC; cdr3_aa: CSVEAANYGYTF
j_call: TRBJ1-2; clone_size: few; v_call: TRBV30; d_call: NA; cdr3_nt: TGTGCCTGGAGTGTACAGGTTTATGGCTACACCTTC; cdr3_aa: CAWSVQVYGYTF
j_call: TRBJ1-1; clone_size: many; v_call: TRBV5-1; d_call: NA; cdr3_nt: TGCGCCAGCAGCCTGGAGGGCGGGGGCGCGGAAGCTTTCTTT; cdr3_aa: CASSLEGGGAEAFF
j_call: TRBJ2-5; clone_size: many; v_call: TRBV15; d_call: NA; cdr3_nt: TGTGCCACCGCCGTGGGGTTAGGGGAGACCCAGTACTTC; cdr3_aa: CATAVGLGETQYF
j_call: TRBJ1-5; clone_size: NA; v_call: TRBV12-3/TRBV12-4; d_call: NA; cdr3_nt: TGTGCCAGCAACAGTCTAAACAGAGAACAGCCCCAGCATTTT; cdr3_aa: CASNSLNREQPQHF
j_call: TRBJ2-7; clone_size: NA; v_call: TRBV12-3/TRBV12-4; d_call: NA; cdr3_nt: TGTGCCAGCAGTTCGGACGGGAGCCTCCACGAGCAGTACTTC; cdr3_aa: CASSSDGSLHEQYF
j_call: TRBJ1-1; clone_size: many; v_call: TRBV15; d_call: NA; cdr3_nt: TGTGCCACCAGCAGAGAGATTGGTTCGGATGAAGCTTTCTTT; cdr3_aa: CATSREIGSDEAFF
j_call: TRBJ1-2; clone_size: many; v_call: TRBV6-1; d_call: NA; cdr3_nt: TGTGCCAGCAGTCGGGACACTACTAACTATGGCTACACCTTC; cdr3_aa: CASSRDTTNYGYTF
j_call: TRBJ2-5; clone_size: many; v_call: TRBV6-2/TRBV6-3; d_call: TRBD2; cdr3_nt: TGTGCCAGCAGGGGGGGACTAGCGGGACCAGAGACCCAGTACTTC; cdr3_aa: CASRGGLAGPETQYF
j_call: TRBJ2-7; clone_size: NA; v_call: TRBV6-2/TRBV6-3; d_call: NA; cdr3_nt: TGTGCCAGCAGTTCCTTATACTACGAGCAGTACTTC; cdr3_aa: CASSSLYYEQYF
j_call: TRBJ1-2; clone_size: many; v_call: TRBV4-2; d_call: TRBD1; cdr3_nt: TGTGCCAGCAGCCAAGAGACAGGGCGGTTGGATGGCTACACCTTC; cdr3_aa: CASSQETGRLDGYTF
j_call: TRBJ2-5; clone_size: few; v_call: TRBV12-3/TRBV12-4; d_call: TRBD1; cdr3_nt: TGTGCCAGCACCCCGGGACAGGGAGTCCAAGAGACCCAGTACTTC; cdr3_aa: CASTPGQGVQETQYF
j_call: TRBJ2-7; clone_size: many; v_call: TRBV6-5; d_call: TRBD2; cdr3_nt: TGTGCCAGCAGCCAGGGACTACTTGCCTTCTACGAGCAGTACTTC; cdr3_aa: CASSQGLLAFYEQYF
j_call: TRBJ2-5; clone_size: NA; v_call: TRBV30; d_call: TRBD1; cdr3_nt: TGTGCCTGGCGACAGGGGGAGACCCAGTACTTC; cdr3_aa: CAWRQGETQYF
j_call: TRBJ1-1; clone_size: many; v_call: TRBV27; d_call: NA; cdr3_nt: TGTGCCAGCAGCTGGCTGGGGGCGAACACTGAAGCTTTCTTT; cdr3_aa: CASSWLGANTEAFF
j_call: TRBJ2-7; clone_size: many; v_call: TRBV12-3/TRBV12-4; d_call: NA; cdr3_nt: TGTGCCAGCAGTTTAGTAGAGGCCTACGAGCAGTACTTC; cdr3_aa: CASSLVEAYEQYF
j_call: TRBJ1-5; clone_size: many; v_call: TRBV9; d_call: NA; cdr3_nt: TGTGCCAGCAGCGTCAGGGTCGGACAGCCCCAGCATTTT; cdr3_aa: CASSVRVGQPQHF
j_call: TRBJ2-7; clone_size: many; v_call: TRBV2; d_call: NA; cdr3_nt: TGTGCCAGCAGAGGGGTCGGCAGGGGCCACGAGCAGTACTTC; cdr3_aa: CASRGVGRGHEQYF
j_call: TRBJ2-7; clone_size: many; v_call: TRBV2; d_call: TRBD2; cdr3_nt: TGTGCCAGCAGCTCGACTAGCGAAACCGAGCAGTACTTC; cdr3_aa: CASSSTSETEQYF
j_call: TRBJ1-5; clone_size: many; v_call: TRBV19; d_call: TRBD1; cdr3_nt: TGTGCCAGCACCGGGACAGGGGCAAATCAGCCCCAGCATTTT; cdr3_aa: CASTGTGANQPQHF
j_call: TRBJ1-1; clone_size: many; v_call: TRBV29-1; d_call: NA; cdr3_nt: TGCAGCGTTGATTGGCTGGATGAAGCTTTCTTT; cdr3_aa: CSVDWLDEAFF
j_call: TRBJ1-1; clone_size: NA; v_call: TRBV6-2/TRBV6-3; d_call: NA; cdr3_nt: TGTGCCAGCGCCGGGAGTGGTCGGGTAGATGGGTTAGAAGCTTTCTTT; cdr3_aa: CASAGSGRVDGLEAFF
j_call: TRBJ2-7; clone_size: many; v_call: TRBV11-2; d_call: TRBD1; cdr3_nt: TGTGCCAGCACCCCCTCGGACAGGGTGTACGAGCAGTACTTC; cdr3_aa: CASTPSDRVYEQYF
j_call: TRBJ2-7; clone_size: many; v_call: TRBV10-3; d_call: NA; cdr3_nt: TGTGCCATCAGTGAGTCCACAGACTACGAGCAGTACTTC; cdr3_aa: CAISESTDYEQYF